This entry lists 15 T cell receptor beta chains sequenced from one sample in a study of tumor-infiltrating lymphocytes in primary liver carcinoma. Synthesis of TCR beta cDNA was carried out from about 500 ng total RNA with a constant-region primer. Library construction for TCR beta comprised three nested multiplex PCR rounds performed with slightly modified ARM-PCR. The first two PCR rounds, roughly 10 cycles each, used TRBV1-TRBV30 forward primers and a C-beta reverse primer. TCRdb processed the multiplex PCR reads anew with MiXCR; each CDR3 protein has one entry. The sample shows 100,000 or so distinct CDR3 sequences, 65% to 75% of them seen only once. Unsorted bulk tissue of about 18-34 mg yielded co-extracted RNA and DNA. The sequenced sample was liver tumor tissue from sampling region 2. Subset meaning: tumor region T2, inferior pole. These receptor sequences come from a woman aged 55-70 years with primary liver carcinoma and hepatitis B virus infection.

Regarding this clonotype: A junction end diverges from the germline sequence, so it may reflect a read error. The CDR3 DNA reads TGTACCAGCAGTTTAAGCGGGCGGGAGCACGTGCAGTACTTC. It translates to CTSSLSGREHVQYF. The rearrangement uses TRBV11-3 and TRBJ2-7, with 7 nucleotides matching TRBD2. Germline CDR1 and CDR2: SGHNT and YENEEA. The CDR3 runs 14 residues.

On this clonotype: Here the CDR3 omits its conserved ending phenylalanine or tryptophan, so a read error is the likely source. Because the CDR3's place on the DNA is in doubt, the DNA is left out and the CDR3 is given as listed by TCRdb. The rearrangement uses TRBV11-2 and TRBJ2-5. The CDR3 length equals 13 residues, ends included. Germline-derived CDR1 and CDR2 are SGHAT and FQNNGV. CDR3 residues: CSSSLDIVDREYL.

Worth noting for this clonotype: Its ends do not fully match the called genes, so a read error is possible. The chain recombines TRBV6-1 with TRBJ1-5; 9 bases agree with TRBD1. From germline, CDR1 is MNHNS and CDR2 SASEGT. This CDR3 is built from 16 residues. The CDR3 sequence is CASMDRGLYSNQPQHF. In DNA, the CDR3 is TGTGCCAGCATGGACAGGGGCCTCTATAGCAATCAACCCCAGCATTTT.

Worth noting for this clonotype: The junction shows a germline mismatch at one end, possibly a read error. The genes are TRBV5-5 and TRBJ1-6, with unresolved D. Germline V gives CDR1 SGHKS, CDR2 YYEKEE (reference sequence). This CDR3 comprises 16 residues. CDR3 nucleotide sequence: TGTGCCAGCATTTTGAGGACGGAAAACTATAATTCATCCCTCCACTTT. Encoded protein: CASILRTENYNSSLHF.

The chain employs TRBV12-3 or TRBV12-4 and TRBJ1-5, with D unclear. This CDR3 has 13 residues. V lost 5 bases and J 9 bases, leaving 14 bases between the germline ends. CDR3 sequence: CASSDRWEPPQHF. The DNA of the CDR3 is TGTGCCAGCAGTGATAGGTGGGAGCCGCCCCAGCATTTT.

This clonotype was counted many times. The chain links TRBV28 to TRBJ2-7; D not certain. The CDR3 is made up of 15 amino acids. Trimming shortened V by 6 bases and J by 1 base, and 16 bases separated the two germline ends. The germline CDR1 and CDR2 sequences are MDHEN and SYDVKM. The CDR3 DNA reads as TGTGCCAGCAGAAAAACCGGATCAGCTTCCTACGAGCAGTACTTC. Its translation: CASRKTGSASYEQYF. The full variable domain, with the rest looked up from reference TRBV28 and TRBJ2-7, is DVKVTQSSRYLVKRTGEKVFLECVQDMDHENMFWYRQDPGLGLRLIYFSYDVKMKEKGDIPEGYSVSREKKERFSLILESASTNQTSMYLCASRKTGSASYEQYFGPGTRLTVT.

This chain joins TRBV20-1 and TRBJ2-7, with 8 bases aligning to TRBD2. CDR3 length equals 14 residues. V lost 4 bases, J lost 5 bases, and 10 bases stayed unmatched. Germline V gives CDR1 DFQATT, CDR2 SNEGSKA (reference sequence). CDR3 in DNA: TGCAGTGCTATTGACAGCGGGAGTAAGAACGAGCAGTACTTC. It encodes CSAIDSGSKNEQYF.

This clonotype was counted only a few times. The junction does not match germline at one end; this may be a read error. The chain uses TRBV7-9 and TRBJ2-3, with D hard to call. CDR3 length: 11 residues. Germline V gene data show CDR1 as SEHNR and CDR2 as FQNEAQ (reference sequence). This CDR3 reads CDSSITDTQYF. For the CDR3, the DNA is TGTGACAGCAGCATCACGGATACGCAGTATTTT.

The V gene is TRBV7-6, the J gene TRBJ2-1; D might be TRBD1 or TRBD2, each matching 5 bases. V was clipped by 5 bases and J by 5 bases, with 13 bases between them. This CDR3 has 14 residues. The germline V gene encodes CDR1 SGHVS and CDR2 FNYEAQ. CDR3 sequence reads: CASSKTGTNNEQFF. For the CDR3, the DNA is TGTGCCAGCAGCAAAACCGGGACCAACAATGAGCAGTTCTTC.

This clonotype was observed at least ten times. CDR3 coding DNA: TGTGCCAGCAGTTACTCGGGACTAGCGGGCGACAATGAGCAGTTCTTC. Translated: CASSYSGLAGDNEQFF. This chain uses TRBV6-5 with TRBJ2-1; 12 bases align to TRBD2. The CDR3 runs 16 residues. CDR1 MNHEY and CDR2 SVGAGI come from the germline V gene. Unmatched junction bases numbered 2, after V lost 0 bases and J lost 5 bases.

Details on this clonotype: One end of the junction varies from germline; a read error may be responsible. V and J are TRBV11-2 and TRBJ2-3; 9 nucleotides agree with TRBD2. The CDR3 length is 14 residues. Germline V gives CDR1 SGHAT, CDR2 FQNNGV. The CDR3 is CASSLTSGTDTQCF. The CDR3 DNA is TGTGCCAGTAGCCTGACTAGCGGCACAGATACGCAGTGTTTT.

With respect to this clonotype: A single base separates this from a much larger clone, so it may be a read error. CDR3 DNA: TGTGCCAGCAGCTCGGGATGGGATACGCAGTATTTT. Its translation is CASSSGWDTQYF. V and J are TRBV7-8 and TRBJ2-3; a weak D match, TRBD2 (5 bases). CDR3 length: 12 residues. Looked up from germline, CDR1 is SGHVS and CDR2 is FQNEAQ. V lost 4 bases to trimming and J lost 6 bases, with 8 bases between them.

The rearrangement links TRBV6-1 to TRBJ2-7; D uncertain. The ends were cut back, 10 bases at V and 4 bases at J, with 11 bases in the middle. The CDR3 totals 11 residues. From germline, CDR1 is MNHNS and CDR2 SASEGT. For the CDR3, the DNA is TGTGCCACCAATAAGACTTACGAGCAGTACTTC. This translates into CATNKTYEQYF.

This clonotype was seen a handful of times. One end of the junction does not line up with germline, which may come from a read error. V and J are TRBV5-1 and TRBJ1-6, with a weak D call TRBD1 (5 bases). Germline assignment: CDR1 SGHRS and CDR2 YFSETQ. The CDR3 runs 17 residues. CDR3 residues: CASSLVGGDRYNSPIHF. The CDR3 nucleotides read TGCGCCAGCAGCTTGGTAGGAGGGGATCGATATAATTCACCCATCCACTTT.

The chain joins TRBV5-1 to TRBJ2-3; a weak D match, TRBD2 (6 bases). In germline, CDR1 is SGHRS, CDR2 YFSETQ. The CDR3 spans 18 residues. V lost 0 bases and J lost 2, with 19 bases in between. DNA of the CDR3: TGCGCCAGCAGCTTGGAGGAGGGGTATTCGGCTATCACAGATACGCAGTATTTT. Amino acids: CASSLEEGYSAITDTQYF.